The 29 T cell receptor beta chains listed next were all sequenced from one sample in a study of blood T cell repertoires in COVID-19. Sequenced by immunoSEQ multiplex PCR; TCRdb stores in-frame clones only, minus some. In the table there are a few hundred thousand clones, 80% of which are singletons. Specimen: PBMCs or T cells enriched from blood (not recorded which). The receptors come from a woman in her thirties or forties with acute COVID-19.

The genes are TRBV7-6 and TRBJ1-4; D not resolved. Trimming cost V 1 base and J 0 bases, with 6 bases left between them. CDR1 is SGHVS, CDR2 FNYEAQ, per germline. The CDR3 is made up of 15 amino acids. The CDR3 sequence is CASSLGGSTNEKLFF. For the CDR3, the DNA is TGTGCCAGCAGCTTAGGAGGGTCAACTAATGAAAAACTGTTTTTT. The variable domain in full, with the rest retrieved from reference TRBV7-6 and TRBJ1-4, is GAGVSQSPRYKVTKRGQDVALRCDPISGHVSLYWYRQALGQGPEFLTYFNYEAQQDKSGLPNDRFSAERPEGSISTLTIQRTEQRDSAMYRCASSLGGSTNEKLFFGSGTQLSVL.

In this sample, this clone turned up a few times. The chain links TRBV28 to TRBJ2-1; TRBD2 matches at 9 bases. Looked up from germline, CDR1 is MDHEN and CDR2 is SYDVKM. The CDR3 sequence is 16 residues long. Trimming at V came to 6 bases and at J to 6 bases, leaving 12 bases not matched to a gene. The DNA for the CDR3 is TGTGCCAGCAGCAGCCGTCTAGCGGGACGAGTCAATGAGCAGTTCTTC. Its protein product is CASSSRLAGRVNEQFF.

The chain carries TRBV5-4 and TRBJ2-3; 7 nucleotides agree with TRBD1. V trimming: 4 bases; J trimming: 0 bases; junction bases outside the gene matches: 5. CDR1 is SGHNT and CDR2 is YYREEE in the germline V gene (reference sequence). The CDR3 is made up of 15 amino acids. Here the CDR3 reads CASSRDRASTDTQYF. For the CDR3, the DNA is TGTGCCAGCAGCCGGGACAGAGCTAGCACAGATACGCAGTATTTT.

J is TRBJ1-5 and V is TRBV30; D unclear. The germline V gene has CDR1 GTSNPN and CDR2 SVGIG (reference sequence). Trimming removed 0 bases from V and 5 bases from J, with 11 bases in between. The CDR3 totals 14 residues. In DNA, the CDR3 is TGTGCCTGGAGTGTACGAGGAGGGCATCAGCCCCAGCATTTT. Amino acids: CAWSVRGGHQPQHF.

J is TRBJ2-7 and V is TRBV10-3; D may be TRBD2 (8 bases). Trimming pared 11 bases from V and 3 bases from J, leaving 20 bases between. CDR3 length equals 14 residues. Germline V gene lookup returns CDR1 ENHRY and CDR2 SYGVKD. The CDR3 here is CASHSGTAYYEQYF. CDR3 in DNA: TGTGCCTCCCATAGCGGGACAGCCTACTACGAGCAGTACTTC.

V and J are TRBV7-9 and TRBJ2-3; unclear D gene. The CDR3 is made up of 12 amino acids. V was pared by 5 bases and J by 6 bases, with 9 bases between. Germline V lookup: CDR1 SEHNR, CDR2 FQNEAQ (reference sequence). This CDR3 is CASSPPMDTQYF. CDR3 DNA: TGTGCCAGCAGCCCCCCTATGGATACGCAGTATTTT.

V usage is TRBV6-5 and J usage is TRBJ1-2, with D tentatively TRBD1 (6 bases). V was pared by 4 bases and J by 4 bases, with 19 bases between. Germline V gives CDR1 MNHEY, CDR2 SVGAGI. This CDR3 is built from 16 residues. CDR3 nucleotide sequence: TGTGCCAGCAGTTCGCCTGTCGGGGGGCCCTCCTATGGCTACACCTTC. Protein product: CASSSPVGGPSYGYTF.

The gene calls are TRBV12-3 or TRBV12-4 and TRBJ1-1; D is ambiguous. Trimming took 4 bases from V and 5 from J, leaving 8 bases between them. The CDR3 covers 12 residues. The chain's CDR3 is CASSWAETEAFF. DNA for the CDR3: TGTGCCAGCAGTTGGGCAGAGACTGAAGCTTTCTTT.

The V gene is TRBV28, the J gene TRBJ1-6; D is perhaps TRBD1 (6 bases). The CDR3 loop spans 14 amino acids. V dropped 7 bases and J dropped 7 bases, with 14 bases sitting between them. Per the germline V gene, CDR1 is MDHEN and CDR2 is SYDVKM. This chain's CDR3 is CASTRGQPNSPLHF. The CDR3 DNA follows: TGTGCCAGCACCAGAGGACAGCCAAATTCACCCCTCCACTTT.

The genes are TRBV7-9 and TRBJ1-4; D may be TRBD1 (6 bases). The CDR3 runs to 16 residues. Germline assignment: CDR1 SEHNR and CDR2 FQNEAQ (reference sequence). The V gene lost 1 base and the J gene lost 4 bases, with 13 bases spanning the gap. The CDR3 DNA reads as TGTGCCAGCAGCTTAGGAGGGGGGGCCTATAATGAAAAACTGTTTTTT. It is translated as CASSLGGGAYNEKLFF.

The rearrangement uses TRBV12-2 and TRBJ2-1; TRBD2, as called in the table, went unchecked against the DNA. TRBV12-2 is marked as a pseudogene. CDR3 length: 14 amino acids. As DNA, the CDR3 is TGTGCAAGTCCGTGCCCCGGTCGAGGCAATGAGCAGTTCTTC. It translates to CASPCPGRGNEQFF.

The chain carries TRBV28 and TRBJ1-6, with 7 bases matching TRBD1. Germline-derived CDR1 and CDR2 are MDHEN and SYDVKM. Losses at the gene ends were 4 bases for V and 8 bases for J; bases not matched to a gene: 8. The CDR3 contains 15 residues. The DNA for the CDR3 is TGTGCCAGCAGTTCCACAGGGGACATAGATTCACCCCTCCACTTT. It encodes CASSSTGDIDSPLHF.

V is TRBV2 and J is TRBJ1-2, with D possibly matching TRBD1 (6 bases). V was clipped by 9 bases and J by 6 bases, with 17 bases between them. The CDR3 consists of 13 residues. The germline gives CDR1 SNHLY, CDR2 FYNNEI. The CDR3 nucleotides read TGTGCCAGTCACGAGTGGCAGGGGAATGGCTACACCTTC. It translates to CASHEWQGNGYTF.

The V gene is TRBV4-1, the J gene TRBJ2-3; 13 bases fit TRBD2. Germline lookup yields CDR1 MGHRA and CDR2 YSYEKL. The CDR3 is made up of 18 amino acids. J was trimmed by 4 bases and V by 4 bases; bases with no gene match: 11. The CDR3: CASSPRLAGGRRADTQYF. DNA for the CDR3: TGCGCCAGCAGCCCGAGACTAGCGGGGGGCCGGCGGGCAGATACGCAGTATTTT.

This clone occurred once. The gene calls are TRBV7-9 and TRBJ2-3; D is uncertain. The CDR3 is 15 residues long. The germline gives CDR1 SEHNR, CDR2 FQNEAQ (reference sequence). With 5 bases removed from V and 3 bases from J, the gap between germline ends came to 15 bases. CDR3 bases: TGTGCCAGCAGCCCCCACCGGAGCCGAACAGATACGCAGTATTTT. It codes for CASSPHRSRTDTQYF.

The chain combines TRBV4-3 with TRBJ1-1; TRBD1 might be the D (5 bases). V lost 0 bases to trimming and J lost 1 base, with 18 bases between them. Germline CDR1 and CDR2: LGHNA and YSLEER. This CDR3 comprises 18 residues. This CDR3 reads CASSQEYGGDLWNTEAFF. The CDR3 region has the DNA TGCGCCAGCAGCCAAGAGTACGGGGGGGACTTGTGGAACACTGAAGCTTTCTTT.

The J gene is TRBJ2-3, the V gene TRBV24-1, with D possibly matching TRBD2 (6 bases). V dropped 9 bases and J dropped 0 bases, with 12 bases sitting between them. The CDR3 length is 14 residues. Germline CDR1 reads KGHDR; CDR2 reads SFDVKD. This chain's CDR3 is CATGAGLSTDTQYF. In DNA, the CDR3 is TGTGCCACCGGGGCGGGGCTGAGCACAGATACGCAGTATTTT.

The chain combines TRBV9 with TRBJ2-5, with a tentative D call TRBD2 (6 bases). The CDR3 totals 14 residues. Germline CDR1 SGDLS, CDR2 YYNGEE. Trimming cost V 4 bases and J 3 bases, with 13 bases left between them. In DNA form, the CDR3 reads TGTGCCAGCAGCTCCAGGGACTCCGAAGAGACCCAGTACTTC. This gives the protein CASSSRDSEETQYF. Variable domain in full (rest from reference TRBV9 and TRBJ2-5): DSGVTQTPKHLITATGQRVTLRCSPRSGDLSVYWYQQSLDQGLQFLIQYYNGEERAKGNILERFSAQQFPDLHSELNLSSLELGDSALYFCASSSRDSEETQYFGPGTRLLVL.

This clone was detected only a few times. The chain links TRBV30 to TRBJ1-5; no clear D gene. Germline CDR1 reads GTSNPN; CDR2 reads SVGIG (reference sequence). The CDR3 covers 14 residues. V dropped 2 bases and J dropped 0 bases, with 8 bases sitting between them. CDR3 sequence: CAWSIAGSNQPQHF. DNA of the CDR3: TGTGCCTGGAGTATCGCAGGTAGCAATCAGCCCCAGCATTTT.

The chain combines TRBV2 with TRBJ1-2, with 8 bases aligning to TRBD1. CDR3 length: 13 residues. Germline V lookup: CDR1 SNHLY, CDR2 FYNNEI. The junction had 7 bases not matched to a gene; V was cut back by 5 bases and J by 8 bases. In DNA form, the CDR3 reads TGTGCCAGCAGTATGGACAGGGCGATGGGCTACACCTTC. This codes for CASSMDRAMGYTF.

The chain carries TRBV7-3 and TRBJ2-1, with D perhaps TRBD2 (5 bases). V lost 4 bases to trimming and J lost 2 bases, with 15 bases between them. Germline CDR1 SGHTA, CDR2 FQGTGA. This CDR3 comprises 16 residues. CDR3 coding DNA: TGTGCCAGCAGCTCCATTGCGGGCAGACCCTACAATGAGCAGTTCTTC. It specifies CASSSIAGRPYNEQFF.

This chain uses TRBV13 with TRBJ1-1, with unresolved D. V gave up 4 bases and J gave up 7 bases, with 7 bases separating them. Germline values: CDR1 PRHDT, CDR2 FYEKMQ (reference sequence). The CDR3 is 11 amino acids. The CDR3 bases are TGTGCCAGCAGCTCCCGAGGTGAAGCTTTCTTT. Translating it yields CASSSRGEAFF.

The V gene is TRBV30, the J gene TRBJ2-7, with D uncertain. The length of the CDR3 is 12 residues. Looked up from germline, CDR1 is GTSNPN and CDR2 is SVGIG (reference sequence). V lost 2 bases and J lost 4, with 9 bases in between. The chain's CDR3 is CAWSSQTYEQYF. The CDR3 nucleotides read TGTGCCTGGAGTAGTCAGACTTACGAGCAGTACTTC.

The chain employs TRBV19 and TRBJ2-2; D is perhaps TRBD1 (5 bases). Germline-derived CDR1 and CDR2 are LNHDA and SQIVND (reference sequence). This CDR3 has 16 residues. Trimming removed 7 bases from V and 0 bases from J, with 15 bases in between. CDR3 nucleotides: TGTGCCAGTACCCCAAGGGGCCGGTCGAACACCGGGGAGCTGTTTTTT. Residues: CASTPRGRSNTGELFF.

The chain carries TRBV27 and TRBJ2-5; the match to TRBD1 covers 9 bases. The length of the CDR3 is 17 residues. Germline V lookup: CDR1 MNHEY, CDR2 SMNVEV (reference sequence). With 4 bases clipped from V and 1 base from J, the junction kept 10 bases outside the gene matches. The DNA for the CDR3 is TGTGCCAGCAGTTATACCACAGGGGGCAACTTCCAAGAGACCCAGTACTTC. As protein: CASSYTTGGNFQETQYF.

The V gene is TRBV19, the J gene TRBJ2-2; 8 nucleotides align to TRBD1. There are 15 residues in the CDR3. The germline V gene encodes CDR1 LNHDA and CDR2 SQIVND (reference sequence). V shed 4 bases, J shed 7 bases, and the junction held 8 bases outside the gene matches. The CDR3 sequence is CASSSPGTGIGELFF. CDR3 nucleotide sequence: TGTGCCAGTAGTAGTCCCGGGACAGGTATCGGGGAGCTGTTTTTT.

The V call is TRBV2, the J call TRBJ2-5, with D perhaps matching TRBD1 (6 bases). Germline CDR1 is SNHLY and CDR2 is FYNNEI. This CDR3 is 12 amino acids long. V was pared by 7 bases and J by 5 bases, with 11 bases between. The CDR3: CASNRAKETQYF. CDR3 DNA: TGTGCCAGCAACAGGGCTAAGGAGACCCAGTACTTC.

The J gene is TRBJ2-1, the V gene TRBV27; TRBD1 might be the D (7 bases). Germline CDR1 reads MNHEY; CDR2 reads SMNVEV (reference sequence). With 5 bases removed from V and 5 bases from J, the gap between germline ends came to 19 bases. This CDR3 region has 16 residues. The CDR3 region has the DNA TGTGCCAGCAGTCGTAACAGGGGAGGCAGAGACAATGAGCAGTTCTTC. As protein: CASSRNRGGRDNEQFF.

The chain couples TRBV9 to TRBJ2-3; D might be TRBD2 (5 bases). Germline V CDR1 and CDR2: SGDLS, YYNGEE. This CDR3 is 16 amino acids long. Trimming left V 0 bases short and J 1 base short, with 12 bases between. This CDR3 is CASSVGGRWGTDTQYF. Here the CDR3 DNA reads TGTGCCAGCAGCGTAGGAGGGCGGTGGGGCACAGATACGCAGTATTTT.